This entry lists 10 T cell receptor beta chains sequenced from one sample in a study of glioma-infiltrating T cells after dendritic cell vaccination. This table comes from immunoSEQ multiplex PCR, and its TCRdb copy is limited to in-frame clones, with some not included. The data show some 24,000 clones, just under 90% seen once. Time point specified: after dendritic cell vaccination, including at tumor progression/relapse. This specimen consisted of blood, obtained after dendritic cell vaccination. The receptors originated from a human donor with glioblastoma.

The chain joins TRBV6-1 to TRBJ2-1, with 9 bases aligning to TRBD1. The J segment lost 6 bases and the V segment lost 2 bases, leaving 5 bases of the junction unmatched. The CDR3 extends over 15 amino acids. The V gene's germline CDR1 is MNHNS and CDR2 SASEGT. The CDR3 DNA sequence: TGTGCCAGCAGTGAAACCGGGACAGGGTTCAATGAGCAGTTCTTC. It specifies CASSETGTGFNEQFF.

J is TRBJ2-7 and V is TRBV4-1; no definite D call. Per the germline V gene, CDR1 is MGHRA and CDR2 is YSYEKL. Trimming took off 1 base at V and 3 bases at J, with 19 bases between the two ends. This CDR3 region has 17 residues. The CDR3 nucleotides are TGCGCCAGCAGCCAAGTATACGAGCCTAACGTCGGCTACGAGCAGTACTTC. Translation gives CASSQVYEPNVGYEQYF.

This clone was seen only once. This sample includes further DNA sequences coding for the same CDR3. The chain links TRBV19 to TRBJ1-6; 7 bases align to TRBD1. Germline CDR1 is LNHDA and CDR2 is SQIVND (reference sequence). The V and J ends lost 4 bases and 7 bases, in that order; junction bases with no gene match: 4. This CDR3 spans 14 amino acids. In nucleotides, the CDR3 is TGTGCCAGTAGTACCGGGACAGCAAATTCACCCCTCCACTTT. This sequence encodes CASSTGTANSPLHF. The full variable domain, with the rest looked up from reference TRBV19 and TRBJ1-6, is DGGITQSPKYLFRKEGQNVTLSCEQNLNHDAMYWYRQDPGQGLRLIYYSQIVNDFQKGDIAEGYSVSREKKESFPLTVTSAQKNPTAFYLCASSTGTANSPLHFGNGTRLTVT.

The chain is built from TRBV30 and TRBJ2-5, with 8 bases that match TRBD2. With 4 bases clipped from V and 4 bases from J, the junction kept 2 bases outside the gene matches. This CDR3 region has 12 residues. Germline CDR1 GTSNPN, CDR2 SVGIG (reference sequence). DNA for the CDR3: TGTGCCTGGAAGGCGGGGGGAGAGACCCAGTACTTC. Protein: CAWKAGGETQYF.

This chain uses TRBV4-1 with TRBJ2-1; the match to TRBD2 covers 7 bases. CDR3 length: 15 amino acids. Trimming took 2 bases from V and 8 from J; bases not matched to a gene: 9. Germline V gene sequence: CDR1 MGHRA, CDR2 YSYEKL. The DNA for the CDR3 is TGCGCCAGCAGCCAACTCCAGTACCGGGGGGATGAGCAGTTCTTC. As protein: CASSQLQYRGDEQFF.

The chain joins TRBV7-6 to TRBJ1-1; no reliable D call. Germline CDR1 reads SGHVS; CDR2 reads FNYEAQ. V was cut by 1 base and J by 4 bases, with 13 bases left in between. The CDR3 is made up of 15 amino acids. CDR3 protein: CASSLVRGFGTEAFF. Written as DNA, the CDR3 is TGTGCCAGCAGCTTAGTGAGAGGGTTTGGCACTGAAGCTTTCTTT.

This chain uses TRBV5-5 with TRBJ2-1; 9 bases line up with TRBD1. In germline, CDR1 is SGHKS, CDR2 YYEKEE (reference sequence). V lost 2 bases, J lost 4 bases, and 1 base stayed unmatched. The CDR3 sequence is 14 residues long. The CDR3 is CASSLGTGYNEQFF. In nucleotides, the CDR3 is TGTGCCAGCAGCTTAGGGACAGGGTACAATGAGCAGTTCTTC.

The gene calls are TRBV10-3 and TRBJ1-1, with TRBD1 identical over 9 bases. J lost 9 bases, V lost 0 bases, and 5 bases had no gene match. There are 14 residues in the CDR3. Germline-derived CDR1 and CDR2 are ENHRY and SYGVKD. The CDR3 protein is CAISESDRGMKAFF. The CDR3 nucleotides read TGTGCCATCAGTGAGTCCGACAGGGGGATGAAAGCTTTCTTT.

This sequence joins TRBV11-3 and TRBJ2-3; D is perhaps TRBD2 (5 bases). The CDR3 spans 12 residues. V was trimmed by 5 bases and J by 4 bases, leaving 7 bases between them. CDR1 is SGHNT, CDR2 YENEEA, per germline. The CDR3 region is CASSPGADTQYF. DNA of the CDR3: TGTGCCAGCAGCCCCGGGGCAGATACGCAGTATTTT.

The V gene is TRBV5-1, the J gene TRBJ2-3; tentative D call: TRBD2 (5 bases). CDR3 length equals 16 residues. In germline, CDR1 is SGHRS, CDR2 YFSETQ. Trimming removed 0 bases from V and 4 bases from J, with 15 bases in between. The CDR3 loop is CASSLGSTTGADTQYF. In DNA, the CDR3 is TGCGCCAGCAGCTTGGGTTCGACCACCGGGGCAGATACGCAGTATTTT.